This TCR beta chain was sequenced in a study of Ad26.COV2.S vaccination and SARS-CoV-2 variants. The overall study: Sample donor was a member of the COV1001 Ad26.COV2.S trial arm. Administration of Ad26.COV2.S was intramuscular, either once or twice 56 days apart.

V was clipped by 4 bases and J by 5 bases, with 17 bases between them. This CDR3 comprises 16 residues. Germline CDR1 is SEHNR and CDR2 is FQNEAQ (reference sequence). Treatment in this sample: some 19 received Ad26.COV2.S at low or high dose, single or two shots; roughly five received placebo; per-sample allocation not given. Each sample was drawn 63 days after the first injection (of vaccine or placebo). Its platform was an Ad26 vector, and its expressed antigen was Wuhan-strain SARS-CoV-2 spike. Using immunoSEQ multiplex PCR, the repertoire was profiled, and TCRdb retains in-frame clones only, with some absent. The sample lists around 320,000 clones; 87% were seen once. Study-level findings and limits: Those who received vaccine or placebo ended up with similar non-spike TCR breadth.

About this clone: Its antigen is still unknown.

This receptor was identified in a person aged 18 to 59 who received the Ad26.COV2.S COVID-19 vaccine or a placebo. The chain employs TRBV7-9 and TRBJ2-2, with D perhaps TRBD1 or TRBD2 (5 bases each). The specimen comprised peripheral blood, sampled in a trial of Ad26.COV2.S vaccine versus placebo. As DNA, the CDR3 is TGTGCCAGCAGCTCCGTCATGAACTGGGGGACCGGGGAGCTGTTTTTT. Translated, it gives CASSSVMNWGTGELFF.